These 22 T cell receptor beta chains originate from one sample sequenced in a study of cytomegalovirus exposure and HLA in healthy donors (dated by TCRdb to about 2017). Library preparation was by the immunoSEQ multiplex PCR assay. A mixture of 60 forward primers for TCR Vbeta segments and 13 reverse primers for TCR Jbeta segments was used in the multiplex PCR. Here the immuneACCESS table is served through TCRdb, limited to in-frame sequences with V and J called. Missing clones are a known gap in these copies; in checked studies unresolved V genes cover under half, and the rest lacks a known reason. The sample table shows about 140,000 clones, and over 60% are seen once. Approximately 1.3% of the sample is in the top ten clones. Sequencing used PBMCs. The receptor source for this set is a male donor in good health and CMV-seropositive.

This chain links TRBV11-2 with TRBJ2-2, with D perhaps TRBD1 (5 bases). This CDR3 spans 15 amino acids. Germline-derived CDR1 and CDR2 are SGHAT and FQNNGV. Trimming took 1 base from V and 4 from J, leaving 10 bases between them. CDR3 protein: CASSLVWTSTGELFF. CDR3 nucleotide sequence: TGTGCCAGCAGCTTAGTGTGGACAAGCACCGGGGAGCTGTTTTTT.

This clone was counted a few times. The rearrangement uses TRBV9 and TRBJ2-7; possible D gene TRBD2, 5 bases. The CDR3 consists of 16 residues. CDR1 and CDR2 from the germline V gene are SGDLS and YYNGEE. Deletions cut 0 bases from V and 0 bases from J, with 13 bases between. This CDR3 is CASSVEGADRSYEQYF. In DNA form, the CDR3 reads TGTGCCAGCAGCGTAGAGGGAGCGGACCGCTCCTACGAGCAGTACTTC.

This clone was seen more than once but under ten times. The genes are TRBV9 and TRBJ2-3; D gene ambiguous. The germline gives CDR1 SGDLS, CDR2 YYNGEE. CDR3 length: 13 amino acids. V dropped 0 bases and J dropped 5 bases, with 7 bases sitting between them. CDR3 sequence reads: CASSVATEDTQYF. In DNA, the CDR3 is TGTGCCAGCAGCGTAGCTACCGAAGATACGCAGTATTTT.

The chain combines TRBV7-8 with TRBJ2-7, with 7 bases fitting TRBD1. The CDR3 length is 15 residues. The germline gives CDR1 SGHVS, CDR2 FQNEAQ. After removal of 1 base from V and 7 bases from J, the junction contained 10 bases not matched to a gene. In DNA, the CDR3 is TGTGCCAGCAGCTTAGGCCGACAGGGAAGAGGAGAGCAGTACTTC. Its protein is CASSLGRQGRGEQYF.

V is TRBV2 and J is TRBJ2-5; 9 bases fit TRBD2. CDR1 SNHLY and CDR2 FYNNEI come from the germline V gene. V gave up 6 bases and J gave up 2 bases; unmatched junction bases: 7. The CDR3 covers 15 residues. For the CDR3, the DNA is TGTGCCAGCAGGTACAGACTAGCGGTTCAAGAGACCCAGTACTTC. Translated: CASRYRLAVQETQYF.

This chain joins TRBV6-5 and TRBJ1-1; TRBD1 aligns across 7 bases. The length of the CDR3 is 15 residues. V lost 6 bases, J lost 1 base, and 8 bases stayed unmatched. Germline V gene sequence: CDR1 MNHEY, CDR2 SVGAGI. The DNA of the CDR3 is TGTGCCAGCAGCAGACCCCGGACAGGGAACACTGAAGCTTTCTTT. It encodes CASSRPRTGNTEAFF.

The chain is built from TRBV4-1 and TRBJ1-5, with TRBD1 as a possible D gene (5 bases). Germline V gives CDR1 MGHRA, CDR2 YSYEKL. The CDR3 is made up of 15 amino acids. V dropped 1 base and J dropped 4 bases, with 11 bases sitting between them. The CDR3, as DNA: TGCGCCAGCAGCCAAGTGACAGCAGCTAATCAGCCCCAGCATTTT. Translating it yields CASSQVTAANQPQHF.

The chain couples TRBV7-8 to TRBJ1-4; a possible D gene is TRBD1 (5 bases). CDR1 is SGHVS, CDR2 FQNEAQ, per germline. This CDR3 contains 18 residues. V dropped 5 bases and J dropped 5 bases, with 24 bases sitting between them. The CDR3: CASSALNLLTVKNEKLFF. The CDR3 bases are TGTGCCAGCAGCGCTCTAAACTTGTTGACAGTCAAAAATGAAAAACTGTTTTTT.

The rearrangement uses TRBV6-1 and TRBJ2-1; tentatively, D is TRBD2 (6 bases). The CDR3 has 14 residues. Germline lookup yields CDR1 MNHNS and CDR2 SASEGT. V was clipped by 6 bases and J by 6 bases, with 15 bases between them. The CDR3 DNA reads as TGTGCCAGCAGGTGGGGGGTTGGGGTCAATGAGCAGTTCTTC. This codes for CASRWGVGVNEQFF.

The V gene is TRBV7-9, the J gene TRBJ2-1; D uncertain. CDR1 is SEHNR, CDR2 FQNEAQ, per germline (reference sequence). This CDR3 spans 12 amino acids. With 4 bases removed from V and 4 bases from J, the gap between germline ends came to 5 bases. The CDR3 protein is CASSSGYNEQFF. The CDR3 nucleotides read TGTGCCAGCAGCTCAGGATACAATGAGCAGTTCTTC.

This clone appeared a few times. This chain joins TRBV7-9 and TRBJ2-1; tentatively, D is TRBD2 (6 bases). This CDR3 has 14 residues. The germline V and J ends were trimmed by 2 bases and 2 bases, with 7 bases remaining between them. Germline CDR1 SEHNR, CDR2 FQNEAQ (reference sequence). Here the CDR3 reads CASSLRGTYNEQFF. The CDR3 bases are TGTGCCAGCAGCTTACGGGGGACCTACAATGAGCAGTTCTTC.

This clone was counted between two and nine times. Other DNA sequences within the sample encode an identical CDR3. The chain employs TRBV27 and TRBJ2-7, with 9 nucleotides matching TRBD2. The V segment lost 6 bases and the J segment 0 bases; nucleotides outside the gene matches: 3. This CDR3 spans 14 amino acids. Per the germline V gene, CDR1 is MNHEY and CDR2 is SMNVEV (reference sequence). CDR3 sequence reads: CASRTSGSSYEQYF. The CDR3 DNA is TGTGCCAGCAGGACTAGCGGCAGCTCCTACGAGCAGTACTTC.

The V gene is TRBV19, the J gene TRBJ2-7, with 9 bases that match TRBD1. The CDR3 contains 15 residues. Per germline, CDR1 LNHDA and CDR2 SQIVND (reference sequence). The V and J ends lost 5 bases and 4 bases, in that order; junction bases with no gene match: 9. CDR3 residues: CASSLGQGTPYEQYF. The CDR3 DNA sequence: TGTGCCAGTAGTCTCGGACAGGGGACACCGTACGAGCAGTACTTC. The full variable domain, its missing parts supplied by reference TRBV19 and TRBJ2-7, is DGGITQSPKYLFRKEGQNVTLSCEQNLNHDAMYWYRQDPGQGLRLIYYSQIVNDFQKGDIAEGYSVSREKKESFPLTVTSAQKNPTAFYLCASSLGQGTPYEQYFGPGTRLTVT.

This chain links TRBV9 with TRBJ2-2; D is possibly TRBD1 (7 bases). Germline CDR1 reads SGDLS; CDR2 reads YYNGEE. With 6 bases removed from V and 6 bases from J, the gap between germline ends came to 18 bases. The CDR3 consists of 15 residues. The chain's CDR3 is CASTEGRGVAGELFF. The CDR3 coding sequence is TGTGCCAGCACCGAAGGCAGGGGGGTAGCCGGGGAGCTGTTTTTT.

V and J are TRBV5-6 and TRBJ2-1; 8 nucleotides line up with TRBD2. The trim removed 2 bases at V and 4 bases at J, leaving 2 bases unmatched. The CDR3 contains 14 residues. The germline gives CDR1 SGHDT, CDR2 YYEEEE. The CDR3 protein is CASSLLAAYNEQFF. As DNA, the CDR3 is TGTGCCAGCAGCTTACTAGCGGCATACAATGAGCAGTTCTTC.

The chain carries TRBV28 and TRBJ1-5; D is unclear. Trimming pared 6 bases from V and 4 bases from J, leaving 7 bases between. Germline lookup yields CDR1 MDHEN and CDR2 SYDVKM. This CDR3 region has 12 residues. CDR3 region: CASRRGNQPQHF. The CDR3 coding sequence is TGTGCCAGCAGACGCGGTAATCAGCCCCAGCATTTT.

This chain links TRBV19 with TRBJ1-6, with a weak D call TRBD1 (5 bases). The CDR3 has 15 residues. Trimming pared 1 base from V and 10 bases from J, leaving 14 bases between. Germline V gene sequence: CDR1 LNHDA, CDR2 SQIVND (reference sequence). The CDR3 here is CASSIGSRGGSPLHF. The CDR3 DNA reads as TGTGCCAGTAGTATAGGGTCAAGGGGAGGCTCACCCCTCCACTTT. Together with reference TRBV19 and TRBJ1-6, the CDR3 gives the full variable domain: DGGITQSPKYLFRKEGQNVTLSCEQNLNHDAMYWYRQDPGQGLRLIYYSQIVNDFQKGDIAEGYSVSREKKESFPLTVTSAQKNPTAFYLCASSIGSRGGSPLHFGNGTRLTVT.

J is TRBJ2-3 and V is TRBV2; D is perhaps TRBD1 (5 bases). The CDR3 has 16 amino acids. V lost 0 bases to trimming and J lost 7 bases, with 17 bases between them. The germline gives CDR1 SNHLY, CDR2 FYNNEI. The CDR3: CASSEAGAEAPNTQYF. The CDR3 nucleotides read TGTGCCAGCAGTGAAGCTGGGGCCGAAGCGCCAAATACGCAGTATTTT.

The chain carries TRBV11-2 and TRBJ2-3, with D possibly being TRBD2 (7 bases). There are 17 residues in the CDR3. Per the germline V gene, CDR1 is SGHAT and CDR2 is FQNNGV. Trimming took off 5 bases at V and 0 bases at J, with 18 bases between the two ends. CDR3 nucleotide sequence: TGTGCCAGCAGCGCCCTAGGGGGGGGCTCTAGCACAGATACGCAGTATTTT. This sequence encodes CASSALGGGSSTDTQYF.

V usage is TRBV19 and J usage is TRBJ2-7; 9 bases agree with TRBD1. Per the germline V gene, CDR1 is LNHDA and CDR2 is SQIVND (reference sequence). The CDR3 runs to 13 residues. V gave up 7 bases and J gave up 3 bases; unmatched junction bases: 4. CDR3 coding DNA: TGTGCCAGTAAGGGACAGGGTTTCTACGAGCAGTACTTC. Its protein product is CASKGQGFYEQYF.

In its sample, this clone was seen once. The rearrangement links TRBV19 to TRBJ1-1, with 10 bases that match TRBD1. Trimming removed 6 bases from V and 0 bases from J; junction bases left unmatched: 10. CDR1 LNHDA and CDR2 SQIVND come from the germline V gene (reference sequence). This CDR3 contains 17 residues. CDR3 DNA sequence: TGTGCCAGTAGAGGAGGGACAGGGGACGCCATGAACACTGAAGCTTTCTTT. It encodes CASRGGTGDAMNTEAFF.

As concerns this clone: Other DNA sequences from this sample encode an identical CDR3 as well. The rearrangement links TRBV7-2 to TRBJ2-1; perhaps TRBD2 as D (5 bases). The CDR3 has 14 residues. Germline V gene lookup returns CDR1 SGHTA and CDR2 FQGNSA. The V end was cut by 0 bases, the J end by 5 bases, with 8 bases between. CDR3 in amino acids: CASSLAGSDNEQFF. Here the CDR3 DNA reads TGTGCCAGCAGCTTAGCGGGGAGTGACAATGAGCAGTTCTTC.